This T cell receptor beta chain is from a study of cytomegalovirus exposure and HLA in healthy donors. Profiling relied on immunoSEQ multiplex PCR, and the TCRdb table lists in-frame clones only, not all of them. The sample has a few hundred thousand clones, about 90% seen once; the top ten hold more than 10%. The germline gives CDR1 SGHNT, CDR2 YYREEE (reference sequence). V lost 4 bases and J lost 7, with 14 bases in between. The length of the CDR3 is 13 residues. Of note for this clone: Its antigen is as yet unknown.

The study, taken as a whole, reports: Most TCR sequences were seen very rarely across donors, but some public TCRs occurred in many.

J is TRBJ2-5 and V is TRBV5-4; D might be TRBD1 or TRBD2, each matching 6 bases. This clonotype was obtained from a man aged 18 to 35 in good health and CMV-seropositive. Sequenced input: PBMCs. The CDR3 DNA sequence: TGTGCCAGCAGCGCTAGGGGGGACGTGACCCAGTACTTC. This gives the protein CASSARGDVTQYF.